The rows below give T cell receptor beta chains drawn from one sample of a study of cytomegalovirus exposure and HLA in healthy donors. Libraries were prepared by immunoSEQ multiplex PCR; TCRdb keeps only in-frame clonotypes and omits some of them. The sample holds about 220,000 clones, about 70% seen once. Sample: PBMCs. These receptors all stem from a woman in her twenties or thirties in good health and CMV-seronegative. The CDR3 runs from the conserved cysteine through the conserved F or W. The D gene is left open where the match is weak. For some rows the clone size is stated as once, few or many, or as a class when expanded; others skip it.

>TRBD1|TRBJ1-3|NA|TRBV30
CAFLDRTSGNTIYF
TGTGCCTTCCTGGACAGGACCTCTGGAAACACCATATATTTT
>NA|TRBJ2-2|NA|TRBV4-1
CASSQVLSVDTGELFF
TGCGCCAGCAGCCAAGTCTTGAGCGTCGACACCGGGGAGCTGTTTTTT
>NA|TRBJ1-3|once|TRBV9
CASSATSDTIYF
TGTGCCAGCAGCGCTACGTCGGACACCATATATTTT
>TRBD1|TRBJ1-1|NA|TRBV5-1
CASSPQGAPQEAFF
TGCGCCAGCAGCCCACAGGGGGCCCCGCAGGAAGCTTTCTTT
>NA|TRBJ2-3|NA|TRBV9
CASSASSREVADTQYF
TGTGCCAGCAGCGCCAGTTCTAGGGAGGTGGCAGATACGCAGTATTTT
>NA|TRBJ1-5|NA|TRBV19
CASSIVRQPQHF
TGTGCCAGTAGTATAGTCAGGCAGCCCCAGCATTTT
>TRBD2|TRBJ2-5|NA|TRBV11-3
CASSSVAGQETQYF
TGTGCCAGCAGCTCGGTAGCGGGACAAGAGACCCAGTACTTC
>NA|TRBJ2-5|NA|TRBV7-8
CASRSGGRRETQYF
TGTGCCAGCAGGTCGGGGGGCCGACGGGAGACCCAGTACTTC
>TRBD2|TRBJ2-7|NA|TRBV11-2
CASSSLAGVFSYEQYF
TGTGCCAGCAGCTCGCTAGCGGGGGTTTTTTCCTACGAGCAGTACTTC
>TRBD2|TRBJ2-2|NA|TRBV6-6
CASSSGGTGELFF
TGTGCCAGCAGTTCCGGGGGGACCGGGGAGCTGTTTTTT
>TRBD2|TRBJ2-7|once|TRBV5-1
CASRASGSYEQYF
TGCGCCAGCAGAGCTAGCGGCTCCTACGAGCAGTACTTC
>NA|TRBJ2-2|NA|TRBV5-1
CASSLGTTNTGELFF
TGTGCCAGCAGCCTGGGGACAACGAACACCGGGGAGCTGTTTTTT
>TRBD2|TRBJ2-1|NA|TRBV6-5
CASSSHRGDNEQFF
TGTGCCAGCAGTTCACATCGGGGGGACAATGAGCAGTTCTTC
>NA|TRBJ2-1|NA|TRBV9
CASSLTGGDYNEQFF
TGTGCCAGCAGCCTTACAGGGGGGGACTACAATGAGCAGTTCTTC
>TRBD1|TRBJ1-2|NA|TRBV5-4
CASSFAGTGTYGYTF
TGTGCCAGCAGCTTTGCCGGGACAGGTACCTATGGCTACACCTTC
>NA|TRBJ1-2|NA|TRBV6-1
CASRSGDYGYTF
TGTGCCAGCAGATCAGGGGACTATGGCTACACCTTC
>TRBD2|TRBJ2-1|NA|TRBV29-1
CSVEGTSGGADEQFF
TGCAGCGTTGAAGGGACTAGCGGGGGGGCTGATGAGCAGTTCTTC
>NA|TRBJ1-6|NA|TRBV9
CASSVGRASSYNSPLHF
TGTGCCAGCAGCGTAGGGCGGGCTAGCTCCTATAATTCTCCCCTCCACTTT
>NA|TRBJ1-5|once|TRBV30
CAWSALSGNQPQHF
TGTGCCTGGAGTGCCCTATCGGGGAATCAGCCCCAGCATTTT
>NA|TRBJ1-1|few|TRBV7-9
CASSLGGGNTEAFF
TGTGCCAGCAGCTTAGGCGGGGGTAACACTGAAGCTTTCTTT
>NA|TRBJ2-7|NA|TRBV19
CASSIAGISYEQYF
TGTGCCAGTAGTATTGCCGGGATTTCCTACGAGCAGTACTTC
>NA|TRBJ2-7|NA|TRBV19
CASSIALSGPPRDF
TGTGCCAGTAGTATTGCCCTTAGCGGCCCCCCACGGGACTTC
>TRBD2|TRBJ2-2|NA|TRBV5-6
CASSLGREANTGELFF
TGTGCCAGCAGCTTGGGACGGGAGGCAAACACCGGGGAGCTGTTTTTT
>NA|TRBJ2-7|NA|TRBV7-9
CASSLAASYEQYF
TGTGCCAGCAGCTTAGCCGCTAGTTACGAGCAGTACTTC
>NA|TRBJ2-5|NA|TRBV7-8
CASSSTGTQETQYF
TGTGCCAGCAGCTCCACAGGGACCCAAGAGACCCAGTACTTC
>TRBD1|TRBJ1-2|NA|TRBV19
CASSTLGGQGADGYTF
TGTGCCAGTAGTACCCTAGGGGGACAGGGGGCAGATGGCTACACCTTC
>NA|TRBJ2-2|NA|TRBV9
CASSLPFTGELFF
TGTGCCAGCAGCCTCCCCTTCACCGGGGAGCTGTTTTTT
>NA|TRBJ1-2|few|TRBV30
CAWDQSHRDGYTF
TGTGCCTGGGATCAGTCCCACAGGGACGGCTACACCTTC
>NA|TRBJ2-3|NA|TRBV18
CASSPEETDTQYF
TGTGCCAGCTCACCAGAGGAGACAGATACGCAGTATTTT
>TRBD1|TRBJ1-4|NA|TRBV7-8
CASSPSAGTGGEKLFF
TGTGCCAGCAGCCCTAGCGCCGGGACAGGAGGTGAAAAACTGTTTTTT
>NA|TRBJ2-7|NA|TRBV5-4
CASSLEESYEQYF
TGTGCCAGCAGCTTGGAGGAGTCCTACGAGCAGTACTTC
>TRBD2|TRBJ2-7|NA|TRBV2
CAARDYHHEQYF
TGTGCCGCCCGGGACTACCACCACGAGCAGTACTTC